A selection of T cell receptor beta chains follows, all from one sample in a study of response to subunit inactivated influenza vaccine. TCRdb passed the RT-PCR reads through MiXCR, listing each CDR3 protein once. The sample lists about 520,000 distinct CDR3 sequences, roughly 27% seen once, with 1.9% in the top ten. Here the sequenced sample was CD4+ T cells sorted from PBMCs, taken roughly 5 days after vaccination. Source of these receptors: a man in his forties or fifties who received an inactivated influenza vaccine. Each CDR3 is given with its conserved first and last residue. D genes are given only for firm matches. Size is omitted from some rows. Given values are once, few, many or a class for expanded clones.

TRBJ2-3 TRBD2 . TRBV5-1 CASIGLAGGTDTQYF TGCGCCAGCATCGGACTAGCGGGAGGGACAGATACGCAGTATTTT
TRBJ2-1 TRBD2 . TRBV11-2 CASRLAGGQKNEQFF TGTGCCAGCAGACTAGCGGGGGGCCAGAAAAATGAGCAGTTCTTC
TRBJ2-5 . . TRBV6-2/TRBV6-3 CAKPGPGETQYF TGTGCCAAACCGGGACCAGGGGAGACCCAGTACTTC
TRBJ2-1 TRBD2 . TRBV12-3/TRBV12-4 CASSSPLTSGGNEQFF TGTGCCAGCAGTTCTCCCCTGACTAGCGGGGGGAATGAGCAGTTCTTC
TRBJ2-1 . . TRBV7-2 CASSLRARDINEQFF TGTGCCAGCAGCCTGAGGGCGCGGGACATAAATGAGCAGTTCTTC
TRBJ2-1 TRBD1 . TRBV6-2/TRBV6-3 CASRWTGGLSSYNEQFF TGTGCCAGCAGATGGACAGGGGGCCTCAGCTCCTACAATGAGCAGTTCTTC
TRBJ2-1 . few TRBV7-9 CASSLDYPWNEQFF TGTGCCAGCAGCTTAGACTATCCTTGGAATGAGCAGTTCTTC
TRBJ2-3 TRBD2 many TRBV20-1 CSVTLPGLAGFTDTQYF TGCAGTGTCACCTTGCCGGGACTAGCGGGATTCACAGATACGCAGTATTTT
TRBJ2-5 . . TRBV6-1 CASSDPPTYQETKYF TGTGCCAGCAGTGACCCCCCAACGTACCAAGAGACCAAGTACTTC
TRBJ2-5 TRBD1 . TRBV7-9 CASSPGTGGPQETQYF TGTGCCAGCAGCCCCGGGACAGGGGGCCCACAAGAGACCCAGTACTTC
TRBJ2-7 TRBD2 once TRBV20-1 CSATSGGAYEQYF TGCAGTGCTACTAGCGGGGGGGCCTACGAGCAGTACTTC
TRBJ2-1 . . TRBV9 CASSVVGSSNEQFF TGTGCCAGCAGCGTAGTCGGGAGCTCGAATGAGCAGTTCTTC
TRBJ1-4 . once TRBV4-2 CASSQVELGEKLFF TGTGCCAGCAGCCAAGTTGAATTAGGTGAAAAACTGTTTTTT
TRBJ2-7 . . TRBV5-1 CASSQPGRFYEQYF TGCGCCAGCAGCCAGCCGGGACGGTTCTACGAGCAGTACTTC
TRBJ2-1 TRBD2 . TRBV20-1 CSAKAGGLSYNEQFF TGCAGTGCTAAGGCGGGAGGCCTCTCCTACAATGAGCAGTTCTTC
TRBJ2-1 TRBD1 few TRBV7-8 CASRKGTGDNEQFF TGTGCCAGCAGAAAAGGGACAGGAGACAATGAGCAGTTCTTC
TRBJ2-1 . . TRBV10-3 CAIMRSTTPHEQFF TGTGCCATCATGCGCTCGACTACCCCCCATGAGCAGTTCTTC
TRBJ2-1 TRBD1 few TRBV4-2 CASSQDGSTGYYNEQFF TGTGCCAGCAGCCAAGACGGCTCGACAGGGTACTACAATGAGCAGTTCTTC
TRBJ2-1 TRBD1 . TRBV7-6 CASSSYRDRTNEQFF TGTGCCAGCAGCTCCTACCGGGACAGAACCAATGAGCAGTTCTTC
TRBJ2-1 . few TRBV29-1 CSALKGLSRIDNEQFF TGCAGCGCCCTAAAAGGACTATCTCGCATCGACAATGAGCAGTTCTTC
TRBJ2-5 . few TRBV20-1 CSAKIQETQYF TGCAGTGCTAAAATACAAGAGACCCAGTACTTC
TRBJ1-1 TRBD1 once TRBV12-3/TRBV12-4 CASSLGTGGLEAFF TGTGCCAGCAGTTTAGGGACAGGGGGCTTGGAAGCTTTCTTT
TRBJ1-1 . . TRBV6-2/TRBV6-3 CASSYSLGNTEAFF TGTGCCAGCAGTTACTCACTGGGAAACACTGAAGCTTTCTTT
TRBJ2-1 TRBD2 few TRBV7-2 CASSSEWGGHNEQFF TGTGCCAGCAGCTCCGAGTGGGGGGGACACAATGAGCAGTTCTTC
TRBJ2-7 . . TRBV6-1 CASSMTSRRGEQYF TGTGCCAGCAGTATGACTAGTCGCCGAGGGGAGCAGTACTTC
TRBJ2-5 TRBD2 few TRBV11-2 CASSLGGTSGGDRKTQYF TGTGCCAGCAGCTTAGGGGGCACTAGCGGGGGGGATAGGAAGACCCAGTACTTC